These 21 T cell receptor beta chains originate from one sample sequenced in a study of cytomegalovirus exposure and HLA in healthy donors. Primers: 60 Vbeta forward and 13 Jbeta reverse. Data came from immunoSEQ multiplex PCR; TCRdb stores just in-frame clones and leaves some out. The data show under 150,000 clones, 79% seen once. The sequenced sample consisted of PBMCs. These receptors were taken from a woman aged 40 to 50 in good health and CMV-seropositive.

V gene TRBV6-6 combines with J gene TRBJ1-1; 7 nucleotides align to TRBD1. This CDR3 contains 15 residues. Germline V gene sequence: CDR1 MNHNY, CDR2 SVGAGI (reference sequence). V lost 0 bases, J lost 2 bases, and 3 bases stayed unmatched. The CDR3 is CASSYSTGPNTEAFF. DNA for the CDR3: TGTGCCAGCAGTTACTCGACAGGGCCTAACACTGAAGCTTTCTTT.

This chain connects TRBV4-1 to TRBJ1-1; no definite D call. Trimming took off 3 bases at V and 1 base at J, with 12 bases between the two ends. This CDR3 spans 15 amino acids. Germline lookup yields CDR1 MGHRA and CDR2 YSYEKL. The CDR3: CASSQRVARNTEAFF. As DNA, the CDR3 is TGCGCCAGCAGCCAGAGGGTGGCAAGGAACACTGAAGCTTTCTTT.

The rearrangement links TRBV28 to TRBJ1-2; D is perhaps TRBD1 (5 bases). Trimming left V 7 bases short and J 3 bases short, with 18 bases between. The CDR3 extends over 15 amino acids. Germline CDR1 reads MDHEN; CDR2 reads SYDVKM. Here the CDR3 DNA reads TGTGCCAGCACAGTAGGCGGCGACAGCCACTATGGCTACACCTTC. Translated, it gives CASTVGGDSHYGYTF.

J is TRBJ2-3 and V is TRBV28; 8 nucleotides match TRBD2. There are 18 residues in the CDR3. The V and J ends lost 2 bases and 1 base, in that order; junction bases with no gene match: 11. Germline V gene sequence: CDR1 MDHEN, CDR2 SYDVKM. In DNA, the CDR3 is TGTGCCAGCAGTTTACCAGCGGGGGCTGCGAAAGGCACAGATACGCAGTATTTT. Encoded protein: CASSLPAGAAKGTDTQYF.

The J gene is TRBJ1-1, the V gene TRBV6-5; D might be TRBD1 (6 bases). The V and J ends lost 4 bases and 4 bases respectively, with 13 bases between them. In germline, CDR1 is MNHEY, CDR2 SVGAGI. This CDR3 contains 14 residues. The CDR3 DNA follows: TGTGCCAGCAGTTCGCAGGGGATCGGCACTGAAGCTTTCTTT. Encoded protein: CASSSQGIGTEAFF.

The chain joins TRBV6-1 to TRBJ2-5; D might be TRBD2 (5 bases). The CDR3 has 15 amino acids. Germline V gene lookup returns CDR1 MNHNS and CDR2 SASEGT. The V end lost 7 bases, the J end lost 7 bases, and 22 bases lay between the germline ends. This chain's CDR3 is CASTPMSGSVWTQYF. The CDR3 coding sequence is TGTGCCAGCACCCCGATGTCGGGGTCGGTGTGGACCCAGTACTTC.

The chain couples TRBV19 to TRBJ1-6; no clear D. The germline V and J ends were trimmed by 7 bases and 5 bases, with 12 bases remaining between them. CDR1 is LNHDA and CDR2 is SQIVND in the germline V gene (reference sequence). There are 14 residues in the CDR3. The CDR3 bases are TGTGCCAGTATGGGAGGCAGCCATAATTCACCCCTCCACTTT. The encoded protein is CASMGGSHNSPLHF.

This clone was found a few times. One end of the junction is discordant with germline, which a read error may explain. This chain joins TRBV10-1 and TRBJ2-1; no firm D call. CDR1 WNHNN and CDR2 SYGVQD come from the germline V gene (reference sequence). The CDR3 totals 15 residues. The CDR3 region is CASSQSRITADEQFF. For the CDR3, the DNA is TGCGCCAGCAGTCAGTCACGGATAACGGCGGATGAGCAGTTCTTC.

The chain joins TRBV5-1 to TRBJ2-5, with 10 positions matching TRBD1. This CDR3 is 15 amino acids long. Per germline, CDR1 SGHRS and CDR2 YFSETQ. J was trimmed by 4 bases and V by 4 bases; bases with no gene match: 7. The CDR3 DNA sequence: TGCGCCAGCAGCATGCGACAGGGGGCGGGAGAGACCCAGTACTTC. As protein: CASSMRQGAGETQYF. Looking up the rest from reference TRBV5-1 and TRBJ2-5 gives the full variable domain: KAGVTQTPRYLIKTRGQQVTLSCSPISGHRSVSWYQQTPGQGLQFLFEYFSETQRNKGNFPGRFSGRQFSNSRSEMNVSTLELGDSALYLCASSMRQGAGETQYFGPGTRLLVL.

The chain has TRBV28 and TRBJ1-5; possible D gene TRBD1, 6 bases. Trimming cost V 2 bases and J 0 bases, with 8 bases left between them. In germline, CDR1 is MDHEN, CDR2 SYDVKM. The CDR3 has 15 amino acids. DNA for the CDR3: TGTGCCAGCAGTTTACAGGGGATTAGCAATCAGCCCCAGCATTTT. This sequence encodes CASSLQGISNQPQHF.

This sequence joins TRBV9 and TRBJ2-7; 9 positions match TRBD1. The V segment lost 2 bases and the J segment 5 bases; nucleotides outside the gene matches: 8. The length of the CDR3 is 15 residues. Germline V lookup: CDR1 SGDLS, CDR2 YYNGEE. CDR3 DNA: TGTGCCAGCAGCGTCACGGGGACAGGGAGCCACGAGCAGTACTTC. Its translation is CASSVTGTGSHEQYF.

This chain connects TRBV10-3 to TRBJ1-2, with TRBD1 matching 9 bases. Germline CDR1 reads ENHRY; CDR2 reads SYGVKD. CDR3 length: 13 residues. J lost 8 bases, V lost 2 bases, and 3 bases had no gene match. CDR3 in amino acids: CAISEGTGSGYTF. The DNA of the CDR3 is TGTGCCATCAGTGAGGGGACAGGGTCGGGCTACACCTTC.

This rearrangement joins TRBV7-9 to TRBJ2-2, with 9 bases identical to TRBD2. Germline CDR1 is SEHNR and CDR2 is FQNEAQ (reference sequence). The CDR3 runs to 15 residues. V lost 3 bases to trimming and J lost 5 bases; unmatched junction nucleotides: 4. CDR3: CASSFASGETGELFF. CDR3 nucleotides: TGTGCCAGCAGCTTTGCTAGCGGGGAGACCGGGGAGCTGTTTTTT.

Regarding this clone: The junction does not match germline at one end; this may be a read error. As DNA, the CDR3 is TGTGCCAGCAGTGACAACGCTAACTATGGCTACGCCTTC. Protein: CASSDNANYGYAF. The chain links TRBV2 to TRBJ1-2; no firm D call. The germline CDR1 and CDR2 sequences are SNHLY and FYNNEI. The CDR3 spans 13 residues. Using reference TRBV2 and TRBJ1-2 for the parts outside the CDR3, the full variable domain is EPEVTQTPSHQVTQMGQEVILRCVPISNHLYFYWYRQILGQKVEFLVSFYNNEISEKSEIFDDQFSVERPDGSNFTLKIRSTKLEDSAMYFCASSDNANYGYAFGSGTRLTVV.

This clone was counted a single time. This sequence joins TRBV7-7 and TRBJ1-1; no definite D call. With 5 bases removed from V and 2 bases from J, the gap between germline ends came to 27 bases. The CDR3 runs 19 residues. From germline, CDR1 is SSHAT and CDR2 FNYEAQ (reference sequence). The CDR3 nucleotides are TGTGCCAGCAGCGTCGACTCAATAGCTCCCCTAAACTCAAACACTGAAGCTTTCTTT. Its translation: CASSVDSIAPLNSNTEAFF.

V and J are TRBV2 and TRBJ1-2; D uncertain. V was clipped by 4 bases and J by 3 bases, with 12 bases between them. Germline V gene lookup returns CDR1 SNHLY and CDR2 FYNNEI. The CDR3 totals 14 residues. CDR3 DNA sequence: TGTGCCAGCAGTGGCCCTCAAGCTTACTATGGCTACACCTTC. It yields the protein CASSGPQAYYGYTF.

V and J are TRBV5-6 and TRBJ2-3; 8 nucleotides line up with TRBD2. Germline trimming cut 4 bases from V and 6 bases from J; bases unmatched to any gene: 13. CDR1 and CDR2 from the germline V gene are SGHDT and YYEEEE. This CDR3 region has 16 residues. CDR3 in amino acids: CASSRPVTGGRDTQYF. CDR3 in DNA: TGTGCCAGCAGCAGGCCAGTCACGGGGGGGCGTGATACGCAGTATTTT. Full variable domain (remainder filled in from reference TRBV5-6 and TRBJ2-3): DAGVTQSPTHLIKTRGQQVTLRCSPKSGHDTVSWYQQALGQGPQFIFQYYEEEERQRGNFPDRFSGHQFPNYSSELNVNALLLGDSALYLCASSRPVTGGRDTQYFGPGTRLTVL.

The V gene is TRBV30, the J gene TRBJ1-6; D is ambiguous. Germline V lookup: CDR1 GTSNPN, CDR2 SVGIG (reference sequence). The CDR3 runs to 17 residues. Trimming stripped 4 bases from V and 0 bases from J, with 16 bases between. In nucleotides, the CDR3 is TGTGCCTGGATCCCTGGTAGTGCAAGCTCCTATAATTCACCCCTCCACTTT. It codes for CAWIPGSASSYNSPLHF. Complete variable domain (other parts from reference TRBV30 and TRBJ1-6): SQTIHQWPATLVQPVGSPLSLECTVEGTSNPNLYWYRQAAGRGLQLLFYSVGIGQISSEVPQNLSASRPQDRQFILSSKKLLLSDSGFYLCAWIPGSASSYNSPLHFGNGTRLTVT.

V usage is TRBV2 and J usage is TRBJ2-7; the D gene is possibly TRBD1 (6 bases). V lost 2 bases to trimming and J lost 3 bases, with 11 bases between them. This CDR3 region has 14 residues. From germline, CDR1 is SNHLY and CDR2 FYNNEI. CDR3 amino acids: CASSEREGGYEQYF. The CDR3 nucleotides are TGTGCCAGCAGTGAAAGGGAAGGGGGCTACGAGCAGTACTTC.

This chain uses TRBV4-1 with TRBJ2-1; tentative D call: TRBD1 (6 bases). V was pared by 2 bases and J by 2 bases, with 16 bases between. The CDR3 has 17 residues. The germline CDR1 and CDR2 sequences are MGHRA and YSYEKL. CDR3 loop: CASSQPGVGPTYNEQFF. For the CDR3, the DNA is TGCGCCAGCAGCCAACCAGGGGTGGGGCCAACCTACAATGAGCAGTTCTTC.

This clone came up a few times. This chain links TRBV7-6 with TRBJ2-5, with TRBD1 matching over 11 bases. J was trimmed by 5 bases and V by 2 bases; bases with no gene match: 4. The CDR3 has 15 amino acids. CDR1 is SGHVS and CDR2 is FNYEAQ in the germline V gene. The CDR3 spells CASSLSGQGVETQYF. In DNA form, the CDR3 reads TGTGCCAGCAGCTTATCGGGACAGGGGGTTGAGACCCAGTACTTC.